A single T cell receptor (beta chain) is shown here with its context. Its antigen remains unidentified. The data belong to a study of shared clonotypes between healthy human individuals. Study-wide findings and caveats: Sample collection involved blood only; tissue repertoires are likely different. Among several donors, approximately 4.6% of naive CD4 clonotypes were found in common.

Between the trimmed V and J ends, which lost 1 base and 6 bases, there was a span of 10 bases. This CDR3 is 13 amino acids long. CDR1 is SEHNR and CDR2 is FQNEAQ in the germline V gene (reference sequence). Assay execution proceeded at the deep level. Method: immunoSEQ multiplex PCR; TCRdb's copy keeps in-frame clones and lacks some. Among roughly 810,000 clones listed, around 96% were seen once. CD45RO-negative, CCR7-selected cells formed the naive CD8 fraction, which excluded terminally differentiated effector memory CD45RA+ cells. The sequenced sample was naive CD8+ T cells sorted from blood. The clonotype comes from a man in his thirties or forties in good health. V gene TRBV7-9 combines with J gene TRBJ2-7; no clear D. The CDR3 protein is CASSLGPFIEQYF. The CDR3 DNA reads as TGTGCCAGCAGCTTAGGGCCATTCATCGAGCAGTACTTC.